The T cell receptor (beta chain) under discussion was sequenced for a study of blood T cell repertoires in COVID-19 (dated by TCRdb to about 2020). With regard to the full study: Samples covering the acute and convalescent phases of COVID-19 were provided by collaborators in the United States, Italy and Spain. The prospective study material was composed of cDNA or gDNA derived from T cells, B-cell-depleted T cells, or PBMCs. Deeply sampled blood TCRbeta repertoires from subjects exposed to, actively infected with, or recovered from COVID-19 were included in the dataset. The repertoires were made available in a free public database intended to serve as a resource for research on the immune response to SARS-CoV-2. Samples came from the ongoing ImmuneRACE study (first 160 participants) plus 1,254 subjects from 6 global collaborators. Nearly every sample came with metadata listing a de-identified subject ID, COVID-19 status, age in years and sex. Where HLA class I and class II types were available, the types were taken from metadata supplied by the sample provider, not from assay-based typing. Study-level results and caveats: The amount of clinical and demographic metadata varied by source and participant and was provided uncurated.

TCRbeta CDR3 regions were amplified from genomic DNA by means of the immunoSEQ Assay, a bias-controlled multiplex PCR. The original methods were these. Within the assay, amplification of reference gene primers was used to estimate how many nucleated cells each sample contained. Sequence reads were collapsed and filtered to measure the absolute abundance of every unique TCRbeta CDR3 rearrangement. Productive Simpson clonality was computed per sample as the square root of Simpson's diversity index over productive rearrangements. The source is immuneACCESS, and TCRdb retained only in-frame sequences with V and J called. Part of the clones is not carried over; for the studies checked, unresolved V genes explain less than half of this, and the remainder is unexplained. V and J calls and clone size are given by that table; D and trimming were obtained from the DNA. This sample lists 300,000 to 350,000 clones; around 89% were detected once. Clones ranked in the top ten supply around 0.96% of the sample.

The germline V gene gives CDR1 as SGHTA and CDR2 as FQGNSA. Inclusive of the bounding cysteine and phenylalanine, the CDR3 is 11 residues long. The kept DNA is CDR3 alone, 33 bases in frame from the first base. V is pared back by 8 bases and J by 1 base, with 5 bases lying between the germline termini. One collaborating source in Seattle enrolled patients while the patients were actively infected and followed the patients over time throughout the course of disease. Whole blood was collected in K2EDTA tubes by collaborating institutions according to the institutions' own protocols. For TCRbeta analysis, collaborator samples were shipped as frozen whole blood, as isolated PBMCs, or as DNA extracted from either sample type. A remark on this clone: The target of this receptor is not known. One base away there is no much larger clone; base qualities are not given. The sample holds other DNA sequences that translate to the same CDR3.

The sample taken for sequencing was peripheral blood. This TCR came from a woman between 40 and 50 years old with COVID-19, enrolled during active disease. The receptor chain draws on TRBV7-2 and TRBJ1-2; no D gene can be assigned with confidence. DNA sequence: TGTGCCAGCTCCCTTAACTATGGCTACACCTTC. Its coded protein is CASSLNYGYTF. This CDR3, with the reference TRBV7-2 and TRBJ1-2 proteins standing in past its ends, gives the full variable domain GAGVSQSPSNKVTEKGKDVELRCDPISGHTALYWYRQSLGQGLEFLIYFQGNSAPDKSGLPSDRFSAERTGGSVSTLTIQRTQQEDSAVYLCASSLNYGYTFGSGTRLTVV.